This T cell receptor beta chain was retrieved from a study of T cell changes during pregnancy in multiple sclerosis. Deletions cut 0 bases from V and 4 bases from J, with 14 bases between. Germline-derived CDR1 and CDR2 are SGDLS and YYNGEE. The CDR3 loop spans 17 amino acids. Method: immunoSEQ multiplex PCR; TCRdb's copy keeps in-frame clones and lacks some. This repertoire shows tens of thousands of clones, more than 85% found once; its top ten account for about 1%. Material: peripheral blood, obtained after pregnancy. The clonotype was recovered from a female donor in good health, enrolled as a control in a pregnancy study. The gene calls are TRBV9 and TRBJ2-6; D is perhaps TRBD1 (5 bases). The CDR3 loop reads CASSVALDAGGANVLTF. In DNA form, the CDR3 reads TGTGCCAGCAGCGTAGCCCTAGATGCAGGGGGGGCCAACGTCCTGACTTTC.